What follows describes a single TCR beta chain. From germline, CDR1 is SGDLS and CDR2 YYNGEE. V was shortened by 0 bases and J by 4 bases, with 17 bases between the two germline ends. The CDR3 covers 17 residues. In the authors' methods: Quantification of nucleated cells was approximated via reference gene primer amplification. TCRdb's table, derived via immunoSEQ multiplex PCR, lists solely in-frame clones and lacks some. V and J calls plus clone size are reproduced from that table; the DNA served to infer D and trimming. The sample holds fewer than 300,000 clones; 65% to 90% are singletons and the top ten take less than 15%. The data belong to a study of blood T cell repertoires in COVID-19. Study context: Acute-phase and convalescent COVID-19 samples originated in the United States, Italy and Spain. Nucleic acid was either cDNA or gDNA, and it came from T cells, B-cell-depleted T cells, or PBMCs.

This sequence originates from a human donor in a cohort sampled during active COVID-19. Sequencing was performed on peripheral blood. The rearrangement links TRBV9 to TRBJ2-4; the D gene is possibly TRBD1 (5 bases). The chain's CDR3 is CASSVEPQQGGKNIQYF. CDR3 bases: TGTGCCAGCAGCGTAGAGCCCCAGCAGGGTGGGAAAAACATTCAGTACTTC.